The rows below give T cell receptor beta chains drawn from one sample of a study of T cell repertoires in cytomegalovirus infection. TCRdb re-called the reads through MiXCR, storing one row per CDR3 protein. Of 450,000 to 600,000 distinct CDR3 sequences listed, around 11% are singletons. Input material: PBMCs. The receptors originated from a human donor in good health (CMV status not recorded). Some clones in this sample may be carry-over from other donors' samples. Both conserved end residues are part of each CDR3. The order of the fields is V gene, clone size, D gene, J gene, CDR3 DNA, CDR3 protein. A D gene is named only where the DNA matches it firmly. Expanded clones get a size class; other rows say once, few or many, or leave the size out.

v_gene: TRBV2
abundance: many
d_gene: .
j_gene: TRBJ2-2
CDR3nt: TGTGCCAGCAGGGAGGGACATCTTAACACCGGGGAGCTGTTTTTT
CDR3aa: CASREGHLNTGELFF

v_gene: TRBV12-3/TRBV12-4
abundance: many
d_gene: .
j_gene: TRBJ1-4
CDR3nt: TGTGCCAGCAGTTTGAGTGTCATATATGAAAAACTGTTTTTT
CDR3aa: CASSLSVIYEKLFF

v_gene: TRBV7-2
abundance: many
d_gene: .
j_gene: TRBJ2-5
CDR3nt: TGTGCCAGCAGCCCAGGGGTCATAGAGACCCAGTACTTC
CDR3aa: CASSPGVIETQYF

v_gene: TRBV6-1
abundance: .
d_gene: TRBD1
j_gene: TRBJ2-6
CDR3nt: TGTGCCAGCAGTGAAAGGAGACAGGGGGCTGGGGCCAACGTCCTGACTTTC
CDR3aa: CASSERRQGAGANVLTF

v_gene: TRBV2
abundance: many
d_gene: .
j_gene: TRBJ1-6
CDR3nt: TGTGCCAGCAGTGAACGAGGGGGTGAGGTTTCATCACCCCTCCACTTT
CDR3aa: CASSERGGEVSSPLHF

v_gene: TRBV24-1
abundance: many
d_gene: .
j_gene: TRBJ1-5
CDR3nt: TGTGCCACCAGTGAGGGGGGTCCAAGGAATCAGCCCCAGCATTTT
CDR3aa: CATSEGGPRNQPQHF

v_gene: TRBV18
abundance: few
d_gene: TRBD1
j_gene: TRBJ2-7
CDR3nt: TGTGCCAGCTCACTTAGTAACGCAGGGGGCACCTACGAGCAGTACTTC
CDR3aa: CASSLSNAGGTYEQYF

v_gene: TRBV19
abundance: many
d_gene: .
j_gene: TRBJ1-1
CDR3nt: TGTGCCAGTAGTCCGTGGACCAAGGACACTGAAGCTTTCTTT
CDR3aa: CASSPWTKDTEAFF

v_gene: TRBV4-1
abundance: .
d_gene: TRBD2
j_gene: TRBJ2-2
CDR3nt: TGCGCCAGCAGCCACCCCAAGAAGCGGGAGGGCGTGGGCGGGGAGCTGTTTTTT
CDR3aa: CASSHPKKREGVGGELFF

v_gene: TRBV12-3/TRBV12-4
abundance: many
d_gene: .
j_gene: TRBJ1-5
CDR3nt: TGTGCCAGCAGTTTAGCGCGCAGGGGAGGTCAGCCCCAGCATTTT
CDR3aa: CASSLARRGGQPQHF

v_gene: TRBV19
abundance: many
d_gene: .
j_gene: TRBJ2-7
CDR3nt: TGTGCCAGTAGTTCCCTAGCGCAGAGCTCCTACGAGCAGTACTTC
CDR3aa: CASSSLAQSSYEQYF

v_gene: TRBV5-6
abundance: .
d_gene: TRBD2
j_gene: TRBJ2-5
CDR3nt: TGTGCCAGCAGCTCCAGGACTAGCGGGGGACACCAAGAGACCCAGTACTTC
CDR3aa: CASSSRTSGGHQETQYF

v_gene: TRBV7-6
abundance: many
d_gene: TRBD1
j_gene: TRBJ1-5
CDR3nt: TGTGCCAGCAGCCCAAGGCCGGACAGGTCCAATCAGCCCCAGCATTTT
CDR3aa: CASSPRPDRSNQPQHF

v_gene: TRBV27
abundance: many
d_gene: TRBD2
j_gene: TRBJ2-7
CDR3nt: TGTGCCAGCAGTCCTAGCGGGAGGGCCTACGAGCAGTACTTC
CDR3aa: CASSPSGRAYEQYF

v_gene: TRBV11-2
abundance: many
d_gene: .
j_gene: TRBJ2-4
CDR3nt: TGTGCCAGCAGCTTAACGGTCGGAACGGCCAAAAACATTCAGTACTTC
CDR3aa: CASSLTVGTAKNIQYF

v_gene: TRBV30
abundance: many
d_gene: TRBD1
j_gene: TRBJ1-2
CDR3nt: TGTGCCTGGAGTCCGGGACAGGGCACCTATGGCTACACCTTC
CDR3aa: CAWSPGQGTYGYTF

v_gene: TRBV7-2
abundance: many
d_gene: .
j_gene: TRBJ1-1
CDR3nt: TGTGCCAGCAGCTCCTCCTCCGGGAACACTGAAGCTTTCTTT
CDR3aa: CASSSSSGNTEAFF

v_gene: TRBV2
abundance: many
d_gene: .
j_gene: TRBJ2-1
CDR3nt: TGTGCCATACAACCGCGTAATGAGCAGTTCTTC
CDR3aa: CAIQPRNEQFF

v_gene: TRBV29-1
abundance: many
d_gene: TRBD1
j_gene: TRBJ1-1
CDR3nt: TGCAGCGAACAATCGACAGGGACTGAAGCTTTCTTT
CDR3aa: CSEQSTGTEAFF

v_gene: TRBV5-1
abundance: .
d_gene: .
j_gene: TRBJ2-5
CDR3nt: TGCGCCAGCAGCTTGGAGACTAGGGAGACCCAGTACTTC
CDR3aa: CASSLETRETQYF